The present T cell receptor beta chain was sequenced within a study of technical replicates of blood from a handful of donors. TCRdb's table, derived via immunoSEQ multiplex PCR, lists solely in-frame clones and lacks some. The table has about 13,000 clones, 79% seen once. V trimming: 6 bases; J trimming: 6 bases; junction bases outside the gene matches: 9. The CDR3 runs 14 residues. The germline V gene has CDR1 SEHNR and CDR2 FQNEAQ (reference sequence). The genes are TRBV7-9 and TRBJ2-7, with TRBD1 matching 9 bases. What was sequenced was PBMCs. This sequence was found in a human donor in good health. This CDR3 is CASSLGQGFAEQYF. In nucleotides, the CDR3 is TGTGCCAGCAGTTTGGGACAGGGATTTGCCGAGCAGTACTTC. Full variable domain (remainder filled in from reference TRBV7-9 and TRBJ2-7): DTGVSQNPRHKITKRGQNVTFRCDPISEHNRLYWYRQTLGQGPEFLTYFQNEAQLEKSRLLSDRFSAERPKGSFSTLEIQRTEQGDSAMYLCASSLGQGFAEQYFGPGTRLTVT.